The 32 T cell receptor beta chains in this list originate from one sample, sequenced in a study of T-cell memory formation after mild COVID-19. TCRdb independently ran MiXCR on the 5' RACE reads; one entry per CDR3 protein. The repertoire holds hundreds of thousands of distinct CDR3 sequences, roughly 15% seen once, with roughly 25% in the top ten. Sample: PBMCs or a T cell subset sorted from them (not recorded which). These receptors originate from a young man who had mild COVID-19 (a few samples of this study predate the infection). Cell type and time point are not known.

This clonotype has a handful of counts. The V gene is TRBV10-3, the J gene TRBJ2-5, with 7 bases lining up with TRBD1. Trimming removed 4 bases from V and 3 bases from J; junction bases left unmatched: 8. The CDR3 spans 15 residues. CDR1 and CDR2 (germline): ENHRY, SYGVKD. CDR3 DNA: TGTGCCATCAGTGGGGCCAGGGGGATTGAAGAGACCCAGTACTTC. Translated, it gives CAISGARGIEETQYF.

The chain uses TRBV6-1 and TRBJ2-7, with no clear D. Germline V lookup: CDR1 MNHNS, CDR2 SASEGT. V lost 8 bases and J 2 bases, leaving 7 bases between the germline ends. This CDR3 spans 11 amino acids. CDR3 bases: TGTGCCAGCCTTCTAGCCTACGAGCAGTACTTC. Protein product: CASLLAYEQYF.

This rearrangement joins TRBV11-2 to TRBJ1-2; TRBD1 matches 7 bases. Germline CDR1 is SGHAT and CDR2 is FQNNGV. With 5 bases clipped from V and 2 bases from J, the junction kept 17 bases outside the gene matches. The CDR3 spans 18 residues. The CDR3 DNA sequence: TGTGCCAGCAGCCCTGGCCCGCAACGGACGACAGGGAACTATGGCTACACCTTC. Its protein product is CASSPGPQRTTGNYGYTF.

The chain employs TRBV6-2 or TRBV6-3 and TRBJ1-5, with D unresolved. CDR3 length equals 11 residues. Per germline, CDR1 MNHEY and CDR2 SVGEGT. The germline V and J ends were trimmed by 6 bases and 14 bases, with 14 bases remaining between them. The DNA of the CDR3 is TGTGCCAGCAGCCACGGAGCCGGCAAGCATTTT. The encoded protein is CASSHGAGKHF.

The chain joins TRBV4-3 to TRBJ2-2, with 7 nucleotides matching TRBD1. J was trimmed by 1 base and V by 3 bases; bases with no gene match: 5. The germline gives CDR1 LGHNA, CDR2 YSLEER. This CDR3 spans 16 amino acids. CDR3 in DNA: TGCGCCAGCAGCCATGCCACAGGGGAGAACACCGGGGAGCTGTTTTTT. Its protein product is CASSHATGENTGELFF.

This clonotype was seen a few times. V gene TRBV20-1 combines with J gene TRBJ2-3; D tentatively reads TRBD1 or TRBD2 (7 bases each). Per the germline V gene, CDR1 is DFQATT and CDR2 is SNEGSKA (reference sequence). The CDR3 totals 14 residues. V lost 6 bases and J 5 bases, leaving 18 bases between the germline ends. The CDR3 DNA reads TGCAGTGCCAGGGTTCAGGGGGGGCAAGATACGCAGTATTTT. Translation: CSARVQGGQDTQYF.

This clonotype was counted a few times. This chain joins TRBV28 and TRBJ2-7, with D possibly TRBD1 on 6 matching bases. CDR1 is MDHEN, CDR2 SYDVKM, per germline. The CDR3 consists of 14 residues. Trimming took 2 bases from V and 3 from J, leaving 11 bases between them. In DNA, the CDR3 is TGTGCCAGCAGTTTAGTTTCAGGGGACTACGAGCAGTACGTC. This gives the protein CASSLVSGDYEQYV.

The V gene is TRBV7-2, the J gene TRBJ1-1; 7 bases line up with TRBD1. This CDR3 comprises 12 residues. Germline V lookup: CDR1 SGHTA, CDR2 FQGNSA. The junction had 4 bases not matched to a gene; V was cut back by 5 bases and J by 7 bases. The CDR3 protein is CASSTYRGEAFF. The DNA of the CDR3 is TGTGCCAGCAGCACTTACAGGGGTGAAGCTTTCTTT. Complete variable domain (other parts from reference TRBV7-2 and TRBJ1-1): GAGVSQSPSNKVTEKGKDVELRCDPISGHTALYWYRQSLGQGLEFLIYFQGNSAPDKSGLPSDRFSAERTGGSVSTLTIQRTQQEDSAVYLCASSTYRGEAFFGQGTRLTVV.

At least ten counts were recorded for this clonotype. The CDR3 DNA sequence: TGCAGCGTTGGAGGGCCCAAGGAGACCCAGTACTTC. Encoded protein: CSVGGPKETQYF. The chain is built from TRBV29-1 and TRBJ2-5, with a weak D call TRBD2 (5 bases). V was trimmed by 4 bases and J by 5 bases, leaving 11 bases between them. From germline, CDR1 is SQVTM and CDR2 ANQGSEA. This CDR3 spans 12 amino acids.

The chain is built from TRBV28 and TRBJ1-2; D gene unclear. In germline, CDR1 is MDHEN, CDR2 SYDVKM. V was cut by 1 base and J by 4 bases, with 10 bases left in between. CDR3 length: 14 residues. In DNA, the CDR3 is TGTGCCAGCAGTTTATCAGGAAGTGGCTATGGCTACACCTTC. Residues: CASSLSGSGYGYTF.

The rearrangement links TRBV5-1 to TRBJ2-3; D remains unclear. Germline lookup yields CDR1 SGHRS and CDR2 YFSETQ. The V end was cut by 0 bases, the J end by 8 bases, with 10 bases between. The CDR3 covers 13 residues. The CDR3 reads CASSLAGYFTQYF. The CDR3 DNA reads TGCGCCAGCAGCTTGGCCGGGTACTTTACGCAGTATTTT.

This sequence joins TRBV6-5 and TRBJ1-2, with D possibly matching TRBD1 (6 bases). In germline, CDR1 is MNHEY, CDR2 SVGAGI. CDR3 length: 13 amino acids. Between the trimmed V and J ends, which lost 8 bases and 2 bases, there was a span of 12 bases. In DNA form, the CDR3 reads TGTGCCAGCGGAAGAACAGGGAACTATGGCTACACCTTC. This codes for CASGRTGNYGYTF.

The chain has TRBV14 and TRBJ1-2; D ambiguous. There are 13 residues in the CDR3. The germline V gene encodes CDR1 SGHDN and CDR2 FVKESK. V lost 3 bases, J lost 2 bases, and 7 bases lay in between. CDR3 residues: CASSHSTNYGYTF. The DNA of the CDR3 is TGTGCCAGCAGCCACTCGACAAACTATGGCTACACCTTC.

This clonotype was seen many times. The rearrangement links TRBV4-2 to TRBJ2-2, with D possibly being TRBD2 (5 bases). Germline assignment: CDR1 LGHNA and CDR2 YNFKEQ. This CDR3 is 15 amino acids long. The germline V and J ends were trimmed by 1 base and 4 bases, with 10 bases remaining between them. This chain's CDR3 is CASSQGASPTGELFF. The CDR3, as DNA: TGTGCCAGCAGCCAAGGGGCTAGCCCCACCGGGGAGCTGTTTTTT.

This clonotype was seen more than once but under ten times. The chain joins TRBV5-1 to TRBJ1-2; the match to TRBD1 covers 8 bases. This CDR3 has 15 residues. J lost 3 bases, V lost 7 bases, and 11 bases had no gene match. Germline loops: CDR1 SGHRS, CDR2 YFSETQ. CDR3 protein: CASSENRGSYYGYTF. The CDR3, as DNA: TGCGCCAGCTCCGAGAACAGGGGGTCATACTATGGCTACACCTTC.

This clonotype was counted at least ten times. The rearrangement joins TRBV20-1 to TRBJ2-3; D is unclear. V gave up 0 bases and J gave up 3 bases, with 7 bases separating them. The CDR3 has 13 amino acids. Germline CDR1 is DFQATT and CDR2 is SNEGSKA (reference sequence). In DNA, the CDR3 is TGCAGTGCTAGAGAGTCGCGGACAGATACGCAGTATTTT. Protein sequence: CSARESRTDTQYF.

Many counts were recorded for this clonotype. The chain links TRBV7-9 to TRBJ2-1; weak D call: TRBD2 (6 bases). The CDR3 length is 14 residues. V gave up 1 base and J gave up 11 bases, with 15 bases separating them. The germline gives CDR1 SEHNR, CDR2 FQNEAQ (reference sequence). CDR3 in amino acids: CASSLVGTPNQQFF. CDR3 nucleotides: TGTGCCAGCAGCTTAGTGGGGACTCCCAACCAGCAGTTCTTC.

This clonotype was picked up a small number of times. The rearrangement links TRBV5-1 to TRBJ1-6; no definite D call. The CDR3 covers 15 residues. Germline lookup yields CDR1 SGHRS and CDR2 YFSETQ. Trimming removed 0 bases from V and 7 bases from J, with 11 bases in between. Here the CDR3 reads CASSLVVGKNSPLHF. The DNA of the CDR3 is TGCGCCAGCAGCTTGGTTGTAGGGAAGAATTCACCCCTCCACTTT.

The V gene is TRBV12-3 or TRBV12-4, the J gene TRBJ2-7; TRBD2 aligns across 8 bases. The CDR3 runs 13 residues. V shed 8 bases and J 3 bases; nucleotides not matched to a gene: 6. CDR3 residues: CASSGRGNYEQYF. CDR3 nucleotides: TGTGCCAGCTCCGGGAGGGGTAACTACGAGCAGTACTTC.

V and J are TRBV6-5 and TRBJ2-5, with a possible D match to TRBD2 (5 bases). In germline, CDR1 is MNHEY, CDR2 SVGAGI. V lost 6 bases and J lost 1, with 15 bases in between. The CDR3 extends over 15 amino acids. The CDR3 is CASRRDQYPQETQYF. CDR3 DNA: TGTGCCAGCAGGAGGGATCAATACCCCCAAGAGACCCAGTACTTC.

This clonotype occurred a few times. The chain uses TRBV4-3 and TRBJ2-5; D not resolved. Germline V gives CDR1 LGHNA, CDR2 YSLEER. V was trimmed by 1 base and J by 1 base, leaving 13 bases between them. The CDR3 is 16 residues long. CDR3 in DNA: TGCGCCAGCAGCCAAGTGGGGAATGAGGCCCAAGAGACCCAGTACTTC. Its translation: CASSQVGNEAQETQYF.

This clonotype was seen at least ten times. This chain links TRBV4-3 with TRBJ1-1, with 7 bases aligning to TRBD1. The CDR3 consists of 15 residues. Germline trimming cut 2 bases from V and 10 bases from J; bases unmatched to any gene: 13. Germline V gene sequence: CDR1 LGHNA, CDR2 YSLEER. CDR3: CASSQSETGTGRAFF. The CDR3 DNA sequence: TGCGCCAGCAGCCAATCAGAGACAGGGACCGGGCGAGCTTTCTTT.

V is TRBV7-2 and J is TRBJ2-1; D not certain. Germline loops: CDR1 SGHTA, CDR2 FQGNSA. This CDR3 is built from 16 residues. V shed 1 base and J shed 0 bases, with 10 bases lying between them. Written as DNA, the CDR3 is TGTGCCAGCAGCTTAGTGGCGCAGCGCTCCTACAATGAGCAGTTCTTC. Translated: CASSLVAQRSYNEQFF.

This clonotype was observed a few times. The genes are TRBV12-3 or TRBV12-4 and TRBJ2-5; the match to TRBD2 covers 13 bases. J gave up 6 bases and V 5 bases, and 3 bases lay outside the gene matches. This CDR3 is built from 14 residues. The CDR3 is CASSTSGGAKTQYF. The CDR3 DNA reads as TGTGCCAGCAGTACTAGCGGGGGGGCAAAGACCCAGTACTTC.

V is TRBV15 and J is TRBJ2-7; weak D call: TRBD1 (6 bases). Germline loops: CDR1 LNHNV, CDR2 YYDKDF (reference sequence). V shed 0 bases and J shed 0 bases, with 9 bases lying between them. The CDR3 length is 15 residues. The DNA of the CDR3 is TGTGCCACCAGCAGAGAACAGGGCATCTCCTACGAGCAGTACTTC. Translated: CATSREQGISYEQYF.

A few counts support this clonotype. The chain recombines TRBV20-1 with TRBJ2-1, with 8 bases that match TRBD2. Per the germline V gene, CDR1 is DFQATT and CDR2 is SNEGSKA (reference sequence). CDR3 size: 13 residues. The V gene end was trimmed by 1 base and the J gene end by 9 bases; junction bases not matched to a gene: 5. DNA for the CDR3: TGCAGTGCTAGAGGGGTTAGCGGGATTGAGCAGTTCTTC. It specifies CSARGVSGIEQFF.

The rearrangement uses TRBV29-1 and TRBJ1-2; 9 positions agree with TRBD1. The V segment lost 6 bases and the J segment 8 bases; nucleotides outside the gene matches: 10. This CDR3 is 13 amino acids long. Germline lookup yields CDR1 SQVTM and CDR2 ANQGSEA. CDR3: CSVLPGQGNGYTF. CDR3 in DNA: TGCAGCGTCCTACCGGGACAGGGAAACGGCTACACCTTC.

The sample holds many counts of this clonotype. The chain carries TRBV15 and TRBJ2-7, with D maybe TRBD1 (5 bases). This CDR3 comprises 15 residues. Germline CDR1 reads LNHNV; CDR2 reads YYDKDF (reference sequence). V lost 5 bases, J lost 1 base, and 15 bases lay in between. The CDR3: CATSPPLQGSYEQYF. The CDR3 nucleotides are TGTGCCACCAGCCCCCCCCTCCAGGGATCCTACGAGCAGTACTTC.

This clonotype was recorded many times. The V call is TRBV20-1, the J call TRBJ2-3, with D hard to call. Per the germline V gene, CDR1 is DFQATT and CDR2 is SNEGSKA (reference sequence). Trimming left V 4 bases short and J 1 base short, with 15 bases between. CDR3 length: 15 amino acids. CDR3 nucleotides: TGCAGTGCTACCCCGAACCCTGCGGGCACAGATACGCAGTATTTT. Translating it yields CSATPNPAGTDTQYF.

This chain uses TRBV23-1 with TRBJ2-3; D is possibly TRBD1 (6 bases). TRBV23-1 is marked as an open reading frame, function uncertain. This CDR3 spans 15 amino acids. Trimming stripped 6 bases from V and 0 bases from J, with 13 bases between. CDR3 protein: CASRTQGISTDTQYF. CDR3 nucleotides: TGCGCCAGCAGGACTCAGGGGATTAGCACAGATACGCAGTATTTT.

The chain couples TRBV7-3 to TRBJ1-2, with 7 bases fitting TRBD1. J lost 6 bases, V lost 4 bases, and 5 bases had no gene match. The germline V gene encodes CDR1 SGHTA and CDR2 FQGTGA. CDR3 length: 13 residues. The CDR3 nucleotides read TGTGCCAGCAGCTCACAGGGGATCGATGGCTACACCTTC. As protein: CASSSQGIDGYTF.

In this sample, this clonotype turned up a few times. V is TRBV12-3 or TRBV12-4 and J is TRBJ2-5; 7 positions agree with TRBD1. The CDR3 consists of 13 residues. V shed 7 bases and J 2 bases; nucleotides not matched to a gene: 4. The CDR3 DNA reads TGTGCCAGCACCGGGACAGCACAAGAGACCCAGTACTTC. Encoded protein: CASTGTAQETQYF.